This T cell receptor (beta chain) appears in the sequencing data of a study of blood T cell repertoires in COVID-19. For the study at large: Acute-phase and convalescent COVID-19 samples originated in the United States, Italy and Spain. PBMCs, B-cell-depleted T cells, or T cells were the source of the cDNA or gDNA that made up the material.

In the original workflow: Estimated nucleated cell counts came from reference gene primer amplification. This table comes from immunoSEQ multiplex PCR, and its TCRdb copy is limited to in-frame clones, with some not included. V, J and clone size reflect that table, while D and trimming were determined from the DNA. The sample shows around 140,000 clones, roughly nine tenths of them seen only once. This CDR3 is 16 amino acids long. The germline V gene encodes CDR1 LNHDA and CDR2 SQIVND (reference sequence). Trimming took off 4 bases at V and 3 bases at J, with 19 bases between the two ends. In Seattle, patients joined the study during active infection and were tracked longitudinally.

The source is a young man with COVID-19, enrolled during active disease. The sequenced sample consisted of peripheral blood. This sequence joins TRBV19 and TRBJ2-7, with a weak D call TRBD2 (6 bases). The CDR3 region has the DNA TGTGCCAGTAGTACCGGCGGGCGGGACGGGGACTACGAGCAGTACTTC. Protein: CASSTGGRDGDYEQYF.